This TCR beta chain came from a study of CD8+ T cells in alopecia areata. Study at large: In an open-label trial, patients got 5 to 10 mg tofacitinib twice daily.

Concerning this clone itself: What it binds is not known.

Sequencing templates came from extracted RNA that was reverse transcribed into cDNA. The data were produced by immunoSEQ multiplex PCR, yet TCRdb's version contains in-frame clones alone and is incomplete. Here the sample spans approximately 100,000 clones, roughly 47% being singletons. Study-level points and caveats: Compared with normal scalp, lesional scalp had higher clonality and more expanded CD8+ clones. Normal skin's resident alphabeta T cells are also sequenced in scalp samples.

This CDR3 spans 14 amino acids. With 9 bases removed from V and 7 bases from J, the gap between germline ends came to 19 bases. The germline CDR1 and CDR2 sequences are MDHEN and SYDVKM. The source is a human donor with alopecia areata. V is TRBV28 and J is TRBJ2-1, with no clear D. Sequencing input: CD4+ T cells sorted from blood. The CDR3 here is CARLPGSLINEQFF. CDR3 DNA: TGTGCCAGACTACCGGGCAGCTTGATTAATGAGCAGTTCTTC.